This T cell receptor (beta chain) comes out of a study of T cell responses to AZD1222 COVID-19 vaccine listed by TCRdb under 2021. Background for the entire study: AZD1222 recipients whose second dose came at about 4 weeks and those whose second dose came at about 12 weeks were combined into one group, since spike-specific TCR depth and breadth did not differ between the two schedules. TCR sequencing was performed for approximately 240 trial participants, of whom roughly 200 were given two doses of AZD1222 and some 26 were given two doses of MenACWY control vaccine. Enrollment into the trials was organized by age into subgroups of 18-55, 56-69 and 70-plus years, and those subgroups contained approximately 160, 26 and 62 TCR-sequenced participants, respectively.

Results the study describes overall, beyond this receptor: In the small 56-69-year group, the increase in depth fell short of significance, most likely because of low power. Participants were mostly white British, with more females than males. The authors suggested clonal diversity may have been underestimated. Reportedly, close to half of the unique spike-specific TCRs recognized epitopes lying outside the regions that are mutated in the B.1.351 and B.1.1.7 variants. Because no day 14 peak-response samples were available, the repertoires could be characterized only after the peak T cell response. Conclusions about previously exposed vaccinees are limited because only a handful of AZD1222 recipients were SARS-CoV-2 seropositive at baseline. After two AZD1222 doses, both the breadth and the depth of spike-specific TCRs were significantly higher than at day 0 and than in MenACWY recipients. CD4 TCRs associated with the vaccine covered the entire spike protein, and the dominant responses were in regions 160-218 and 743-854.

As for this clone: Its antigen is unknown. Base qualities are missing; no much larger clone stands one base away.

Spanning cysteine to phenylalanine, the CDR3 consists of 14 amino acids. The DNA shown is the 42-base CDR3, in frame from base 1. At the junction V is shortened by 4 bases and J by 3 bases; bases outside the gene matches: 5. The germline V gene supplies CDR1 SNHLY and CDR2 FYNNEI. The CDR3 regions of human TCRbeta chains were subjected to immunosequencing. Per the original workflow: TCRs in the repertoires were compared against a reference library of SARS-CoV-2-specific TCRs that had been generated with the MIRA antigen-specificity platform. Breadth was defined as the fraction of unique TCRs that were SARS-CoV-2-associated. Depth was defined as the fraction of total T cells that were SARS-CoV-2-associated. Using the MIRA data, each spike-specific TCR was mapped to the spike region that the TCR reacts to and placed in a CD4 or CD8 class. Log10-transformed breadth and depth values were compared by one-way ANOVA with Sidak's multiple comparisons tests. TCRdb re-hosts the immuneACCESS table, in-frame sequences only. Its copies lack some clones; in the studies checked, an unresolved V gene accounts for under half of them, and the cause for the rest is not known. The V and J calls and clone size are taken from that table; D and trimming were inferred from the DNA. For this sample there are under 110,000 clones; roughly 86% appear just once. Clones ranked in the top ten supply roughly 1.4% of the sample.

Reading the label with the study, this specimen's time point is: baseline before first vaccination. Vaccinee samples came from UK trials COV001 and COV002, including a single-blind randomized controlled phase 2/3 trial of AZD1222 (ChAdOx1 nCoV-19) in healthy adults. For TCRbeta chain sequencing, PBMC samples were collected from trial participants at day 0 and at day 28 after the second dose. The V and J segments used are TRBV2 and TRBJ2-5, with 7 central nucleotides matching TRBD2. The sequencing used peripheral blood, collected on day 0 of AZD1222 vaccination. The origin of this receptor is an adult in good health. The CDR3 reads as follows: CASSVVLAEETQYF. At the DNA level, the sequence is TGTGCCAGCAGTGTGGTTCTAGCGGAAGAGACCCAGTACTTC.